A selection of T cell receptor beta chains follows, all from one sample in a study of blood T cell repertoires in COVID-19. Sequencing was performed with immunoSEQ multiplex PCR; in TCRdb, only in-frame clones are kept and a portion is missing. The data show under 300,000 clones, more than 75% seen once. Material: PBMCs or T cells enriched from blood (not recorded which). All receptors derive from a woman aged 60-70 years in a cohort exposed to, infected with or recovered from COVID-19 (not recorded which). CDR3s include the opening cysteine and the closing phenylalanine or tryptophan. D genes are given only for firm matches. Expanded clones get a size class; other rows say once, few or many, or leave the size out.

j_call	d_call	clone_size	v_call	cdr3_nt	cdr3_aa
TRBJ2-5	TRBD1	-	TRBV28	TGTGCCAGCAGTTCGGACAGGGATCAAGAGACCCAGTACTTC	CASSSDRDQETQYF
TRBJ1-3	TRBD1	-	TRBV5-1	TGCGCCAGCAGCATACGGACAGGGGGAGGAAACACCATATATTTT	CASSIRTGGGNTIYF
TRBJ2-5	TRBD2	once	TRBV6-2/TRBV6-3	TGTGCCAGCAGTTACTCTCTAGCGGGAGTAGGGACCCAGTACTTC	CASSYSLAGVGTQYF
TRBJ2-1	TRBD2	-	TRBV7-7	TGTGCTAGCAGCTTGGGACTAGCGGGGAACAATGAGCAGTTCTTC	CASSLGLAGNNEQFF
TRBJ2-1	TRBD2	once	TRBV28	TGTGCCAGCAGGCTAGCGGGAGTACATGAGCAGTTCTTC	CASRLAGVHEQFF
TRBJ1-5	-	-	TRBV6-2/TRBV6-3	TGTGCCAGCAGTCCGACAGCTATATATCAGCCCCAGCATTTT	CASSPTAIYQPQHF
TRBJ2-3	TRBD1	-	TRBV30	TGTGCCTGGAGCCCCCGGGCAGGGGGAGATACGCAGTATTTT	CAWSPRAGGDTQYF
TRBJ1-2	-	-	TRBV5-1	TGCGCCAGCAGCTCCGGCGGAAACTATGGCTACACCTTC	CASSSGGNYGYTF
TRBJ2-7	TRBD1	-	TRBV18	TGTGCCAGCTCAGGACCGGGACAGAATACCTACGAGCAGTACTTC	CASSGPGQNTYEQYF
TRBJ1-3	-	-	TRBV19	TGTGCCAGTAGTGGGCAGGGTCCCTCTGGAAACACCATATATTTT	CASSGQGPSGNTIYF
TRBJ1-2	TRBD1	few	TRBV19	TGTGCCAGTAGTCCGGGACAGAACTATGGCTACACCTTC	CASSPGQNYGYTF
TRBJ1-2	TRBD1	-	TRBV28	TGTGCCAGCAGCTCCCCCGCACAGGGGAAGTATGGCTACACCTTC	CASSSPAQGKYGYTF
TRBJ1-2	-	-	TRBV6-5	TGTGCCAGCAGTTACTCGGCAGGGAACTATGGCTACACCTTC	CASSYSAGNYGYTF
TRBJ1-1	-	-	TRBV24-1	TGTGCCACCAGTGATTTGCCAGGGAACACTGAAGCTTTCTTT	CATSDLPGNTEAFF
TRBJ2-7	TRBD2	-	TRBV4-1	TGCGCCAGCAGCCAAGCACTAGCGGGTTACGAGCAGTACTTC	CASSQALAGYEQYF
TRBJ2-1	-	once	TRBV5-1	TGCGCCAGCAGCTTGGAGAGGGTCAACAATGAGCAGTTCTTC	CASSLERVNNEQFF
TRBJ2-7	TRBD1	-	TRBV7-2	TGTGCCAGCAGCTTAAGGTGGGACAGGGTTGTCCACGAGCAGTACTTC	CASSLRWDRVVHEQYF
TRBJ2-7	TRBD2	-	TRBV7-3	TGTGCCAGCAGCTTATCGGGACTAGCGGGAGTCGAGCAGTACTTC	CASSLSGLAGVEQYF
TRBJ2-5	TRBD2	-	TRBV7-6	TGTGCCAGCAGCGCGCTGGGGGGACTAGCGGTTGAAGAGACCCAGTACTTC	CASSALGGLAVEETQYF
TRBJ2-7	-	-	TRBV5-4	TGTGCCAGCAGCATAAGGGGGCGGGGCTCCTACGAGCAGTACTTC	CASSIRGRGSYEQYF
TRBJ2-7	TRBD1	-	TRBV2	TGTGCCACCCAGGACAGGGGGCGAAGCGAGCAGTACTTC	CATQDRGRSEQYF
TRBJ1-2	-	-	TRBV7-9	TGTGCCAGCAGCTTTGGTTCACAGGGTGCACATGGCTACACCTTC	CASSFGSQGAHGYTF
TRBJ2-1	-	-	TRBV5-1	TGCGCCAGCAGCCCTTCGGCGGTCGATGAGCAGTTCTTC	CASSPSAVDEQFF
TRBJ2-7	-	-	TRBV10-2	TGCGCCAGCAGTGACTCTGACTTCCTACTCGAGCAGTACTTC	CASSDSDFLLEQYF
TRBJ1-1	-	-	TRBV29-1	TGCAGCGTCAAACAGGGTCGGACTGAAGCTTTCTTT	CSVKQGRTEAFF
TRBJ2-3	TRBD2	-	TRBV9	TGTGCCAGCAGCCCCTCAGGGACTAGCGGGACGACGCAGTATTTT	CASSPSGTSGTTQYF
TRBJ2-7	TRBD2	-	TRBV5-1	TGCGCCAGCAGCGGGACTAGCGGGAGCTACGAGCAGTACTTC	CASSGTSGSYEQYF
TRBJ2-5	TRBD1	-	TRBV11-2	TGTGCCAGCAGCTTAGCGGGACAGGGACAGGAGACCCAGTACTTC	CASSLAGQGQETQYF
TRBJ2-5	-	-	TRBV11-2	TGTGCCAGCAGCTTCGTACAGGGCCAAGGAGAGACCCAGTACTTC	CASSFVQGQGETQYF
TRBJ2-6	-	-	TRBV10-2	TGCGCCAGCAGTGATGGGACAAACATATACAGGGCCAACGTCCTGACTTTC	CASSDGTNIYRANVLTF
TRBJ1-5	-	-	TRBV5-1	TGCGCCAGCAGCCCCGCGCCGAATCAGCCCCAGCATTTT	CASSPAPNQPQHF
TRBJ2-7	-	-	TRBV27	TGTGCCAGCAGCAATCTAGGATCCTACGAGCAGTACTTC	CASSNLGSYEQYF
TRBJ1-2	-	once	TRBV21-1	TGTGCCAGCAGGATACAGGGATATGGCTACACCTTC	CASRIQGYGYTF
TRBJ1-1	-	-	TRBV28	TGTGCCAGCAGTTTATTAGGGAGCACTGAAGCTTTCTTT	CASSLLGSTEAFF
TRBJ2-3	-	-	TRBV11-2	TGTGCCAGCAGCTTACGATTGATGAGCGGGAGCACAGATACGCAGTATTTT	CASSLRLMSGSTDTQYF
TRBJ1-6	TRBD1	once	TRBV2	TGTGCCAGCAGTGAAGCCCGGGACAGACGAAATTCACCCCTCCACTTT	CASSEARDRRNSPLHF
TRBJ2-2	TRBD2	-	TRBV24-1	TGTGCCACCAGTGATTTGCGCGGACTAGCGGGAGTGGAGCTGTTTTTT	CATSDLRGLAGVELFF
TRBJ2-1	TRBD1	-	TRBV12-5	TGTGCTAGTGGCAAGGGCAGGGGGCAAGACGAGCAGTTCTTC	CASGKGRGQDEQFF
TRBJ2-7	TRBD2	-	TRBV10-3	TGTGCCATCAGTCCCGGGACTAGCGGGAGCATGGACGAGCAGTACTTC	CAISPGTSGSMDEQYF
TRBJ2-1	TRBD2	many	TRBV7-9	TGTGCCAGCAGCCAAAGACCAAGACTAGCGGGAGGCGACTACAATGAGCAGTTCTTC	CASSQRPRLAGGDYNEQFF
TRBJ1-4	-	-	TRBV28	TGTGCCAGCAATGGGGGCGCAACTAATGAAAAACTGTTTTTT	CASNGGATNEKLFF
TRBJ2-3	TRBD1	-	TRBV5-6	TGTGCCAGCAGCTGGGACAGGGGGCGAGATACGCAGTATTTT	CASSWDRGRDTQYF
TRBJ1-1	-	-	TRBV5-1	TGCGCCAGCAGCTCGAACAGGGCCCTGAACACTGAAGCTTTCTTT	CASSSNRALNTEAFF
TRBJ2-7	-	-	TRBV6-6	TGTGCCAGCAGTTACTCCAGGGGCTACGAGCAGTACTTC	CASSYSRGYEQYF
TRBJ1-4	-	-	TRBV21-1	TGTGCCAGCAGCAAAACGGACAGCGCAACTAATGAAAAACTGTTTTTT	CASSKTDSATNEKLFF
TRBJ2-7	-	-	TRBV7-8	TGTGCCAGCAGCTTAGGCCCCGGCGAGCAGTACTTC	CASSLGPGEQYF
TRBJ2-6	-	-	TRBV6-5	TGTGCCAGCAGCGGGGCTGGGGCCAACGTCCTGACTTTC	CASSGAGANVLTF
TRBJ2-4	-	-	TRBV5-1	TGCGCCAGCAGCCGTGTGGGTTCGGGGGACAAAAACATTCAGTACTTC	CASSRVGSGDKNIQYF
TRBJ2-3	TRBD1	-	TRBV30	TGTGCCTGGAGCTCGGACAGGGGCACAGATACGCAGTATTTT	CAWSSDRGTDTQYF
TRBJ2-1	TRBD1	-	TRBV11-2	TGTGCCAGCAGCCGCGAACCCGGGACAGGGGACTACAATGAGCAGTTCTTC	CASSREPGTGDYNEQFF
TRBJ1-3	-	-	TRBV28	TGTGCCAGCAGTTTCCCGACAGAACTATCTGGAAACACCATATATTTT	CASSFPTELSGNTIYF
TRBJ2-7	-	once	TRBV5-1	TGCGCCAGCAGCTCGTCACGGTATGGTGAATGGTACGAGCAGTACTTC	CASSSSRYGEWYEQYF